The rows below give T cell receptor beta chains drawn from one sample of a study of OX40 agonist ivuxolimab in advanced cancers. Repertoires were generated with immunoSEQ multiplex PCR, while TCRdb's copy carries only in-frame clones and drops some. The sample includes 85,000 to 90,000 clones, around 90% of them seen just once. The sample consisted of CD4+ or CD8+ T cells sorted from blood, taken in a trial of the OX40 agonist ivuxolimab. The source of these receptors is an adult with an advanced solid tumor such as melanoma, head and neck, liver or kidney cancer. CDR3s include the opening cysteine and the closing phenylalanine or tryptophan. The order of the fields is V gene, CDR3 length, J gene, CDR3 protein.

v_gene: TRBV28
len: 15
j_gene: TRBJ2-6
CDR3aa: CASSPRTAGANVLTF

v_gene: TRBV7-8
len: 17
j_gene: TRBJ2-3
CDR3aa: CASSLNPDRASPDTQYF

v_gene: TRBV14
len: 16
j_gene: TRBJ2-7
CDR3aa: CASSQSPGLAGEEQYF

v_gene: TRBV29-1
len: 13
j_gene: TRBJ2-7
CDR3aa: CSVEDPLAYEQYF

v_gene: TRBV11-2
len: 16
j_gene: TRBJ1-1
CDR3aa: CASSLNAGQINTEAFF

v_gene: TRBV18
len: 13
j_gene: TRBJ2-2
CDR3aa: CASSPRDTGELFF

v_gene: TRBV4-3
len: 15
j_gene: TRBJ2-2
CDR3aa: CASSPSATNTGELFF

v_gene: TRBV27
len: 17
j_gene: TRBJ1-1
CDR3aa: CASSFHRDRGTHTEAFF

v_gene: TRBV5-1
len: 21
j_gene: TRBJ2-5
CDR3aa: CASSLGQTGARGLAEQETQYF

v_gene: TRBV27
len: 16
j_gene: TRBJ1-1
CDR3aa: CASSPSTGGMNTEAFF

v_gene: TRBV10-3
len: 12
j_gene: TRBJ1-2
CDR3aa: CAISESAYGYTF

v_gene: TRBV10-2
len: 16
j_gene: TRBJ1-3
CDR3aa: CASRGIRQAAGNTIYF

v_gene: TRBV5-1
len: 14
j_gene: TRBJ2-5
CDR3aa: CASSLVGVRETQYF

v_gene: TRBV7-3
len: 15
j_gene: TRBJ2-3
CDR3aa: CASSPGLASTDTQYF

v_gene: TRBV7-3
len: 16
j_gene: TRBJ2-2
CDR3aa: CASSSLGSGRTGELFF

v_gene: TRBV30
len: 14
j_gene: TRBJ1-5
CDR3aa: CAWSVGTVLQPQHF

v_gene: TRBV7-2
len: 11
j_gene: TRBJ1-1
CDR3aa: CASTQRREAFF